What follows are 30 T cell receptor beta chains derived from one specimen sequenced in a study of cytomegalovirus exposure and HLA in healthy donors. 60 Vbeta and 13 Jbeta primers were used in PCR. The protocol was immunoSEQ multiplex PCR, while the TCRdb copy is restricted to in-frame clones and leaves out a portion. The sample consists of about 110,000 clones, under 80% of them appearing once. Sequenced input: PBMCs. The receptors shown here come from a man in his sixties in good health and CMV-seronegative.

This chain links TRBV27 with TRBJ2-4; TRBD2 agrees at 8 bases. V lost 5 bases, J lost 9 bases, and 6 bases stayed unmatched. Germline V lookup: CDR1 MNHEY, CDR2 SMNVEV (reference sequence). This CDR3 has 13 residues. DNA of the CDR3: TGTGCCAGCAGTGCTCGCGGGGGGCCCATTCAGTACTTC. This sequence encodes CASSARGGPIQYF.

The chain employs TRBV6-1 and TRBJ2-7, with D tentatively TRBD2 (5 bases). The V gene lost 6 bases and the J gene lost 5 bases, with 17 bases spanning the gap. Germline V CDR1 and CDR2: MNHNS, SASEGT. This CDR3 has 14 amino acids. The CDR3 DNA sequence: TGTGCCAGCAGGAAGGGAGACGGGGTACACGAGCAGTACTTC. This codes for CASRKGDGVHEQYF.

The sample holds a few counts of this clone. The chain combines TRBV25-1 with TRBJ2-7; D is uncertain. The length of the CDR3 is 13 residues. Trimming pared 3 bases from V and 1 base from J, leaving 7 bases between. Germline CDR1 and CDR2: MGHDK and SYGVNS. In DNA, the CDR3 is TGTGCCAGCAGTGACCCCGGGTCCTACGAGCAGTACGTC. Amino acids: CASSDPGSYEQYV.

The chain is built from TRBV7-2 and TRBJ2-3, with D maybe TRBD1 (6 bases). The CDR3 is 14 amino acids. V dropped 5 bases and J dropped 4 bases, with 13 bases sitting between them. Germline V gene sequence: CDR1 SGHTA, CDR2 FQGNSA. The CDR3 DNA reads TGTGCCAGCAGCCGAGGTGGGGGCTCAGATACGCAGTATTTT. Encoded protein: CASSRGGGSDTQYF.

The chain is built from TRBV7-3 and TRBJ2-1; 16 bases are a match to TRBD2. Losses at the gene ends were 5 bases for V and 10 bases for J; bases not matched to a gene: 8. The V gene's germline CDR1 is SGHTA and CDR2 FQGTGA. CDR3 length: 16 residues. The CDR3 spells CASSPGLAGGQGEQFF. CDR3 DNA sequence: TGTGCCAGCAGCCCGGGACTAGCGGGGGGGCAGGGGGAGCAGTTCTTC.

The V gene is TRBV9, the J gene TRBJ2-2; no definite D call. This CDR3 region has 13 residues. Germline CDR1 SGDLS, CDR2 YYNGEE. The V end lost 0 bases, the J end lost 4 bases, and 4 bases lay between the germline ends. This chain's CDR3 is CASSVGSTGELFF. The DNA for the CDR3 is TGTGCCAGCAGCGTAGGGAGCACCGGGGAGCTGTTTTTT.

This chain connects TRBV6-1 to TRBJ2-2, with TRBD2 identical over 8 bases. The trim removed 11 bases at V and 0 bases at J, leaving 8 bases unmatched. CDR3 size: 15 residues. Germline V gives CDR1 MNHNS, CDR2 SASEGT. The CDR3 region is CAAGGVTANTGELFF. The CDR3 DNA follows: TGTGCCGCGGGAGGCGTGACAGCGAACACCGGGGAGCTGTTTTTT.

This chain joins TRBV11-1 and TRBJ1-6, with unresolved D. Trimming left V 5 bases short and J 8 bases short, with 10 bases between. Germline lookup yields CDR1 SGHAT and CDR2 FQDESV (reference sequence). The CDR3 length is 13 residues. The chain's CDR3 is CASSQIVDSPLHF. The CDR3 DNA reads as TGTGCCAGCAGCCAGATTGTTGATTCACCCCTCCACTTT.

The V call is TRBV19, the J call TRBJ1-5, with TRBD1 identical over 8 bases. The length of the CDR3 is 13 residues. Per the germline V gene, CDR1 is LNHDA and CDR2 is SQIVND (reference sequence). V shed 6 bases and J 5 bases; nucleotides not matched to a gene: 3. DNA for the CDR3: TGTGCCAGTAGGACAGGGGAGTATCAGCCCCAGCATTTT. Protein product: CASRTGEYQPQHF.

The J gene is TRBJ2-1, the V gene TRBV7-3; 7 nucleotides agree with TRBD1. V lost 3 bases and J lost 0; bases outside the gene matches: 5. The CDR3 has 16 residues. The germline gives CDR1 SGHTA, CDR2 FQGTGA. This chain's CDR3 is CASSFHRGGSYNEQFF. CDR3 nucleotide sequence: TGTGCCAGCAGCTTTCACAGGGGTGGCTCCTACAATGAGCAGTTCTTC.

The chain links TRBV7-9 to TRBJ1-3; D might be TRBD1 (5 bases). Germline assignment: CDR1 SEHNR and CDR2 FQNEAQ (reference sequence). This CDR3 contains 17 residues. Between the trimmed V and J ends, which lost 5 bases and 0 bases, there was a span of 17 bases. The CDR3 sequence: CASSKTQTVTSGNTIYF. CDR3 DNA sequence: TGTGCCAGCAGCAAGACTCAGACAGTCACCTCTGGAAACACCATATATTTT. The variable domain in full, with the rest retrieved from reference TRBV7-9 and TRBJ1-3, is DTGVSQNPRHKITKRGQNVTFRCDPISEHNRLYWYRQTLGQGPEFLTYFQNEAQLEKSRLLSDRFSAERPKGSFSTLEIQRTEQGDSAMYLCASSKTQTVTSGNTIYFGEGSWLTVV.

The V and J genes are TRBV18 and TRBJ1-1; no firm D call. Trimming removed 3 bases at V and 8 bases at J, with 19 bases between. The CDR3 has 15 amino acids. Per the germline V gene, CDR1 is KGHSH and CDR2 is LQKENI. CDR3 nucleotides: TGTGCCAGCTCACCTAGAGGATCCATCACCCAAGAAGCTTTCTTT. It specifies CASSPRGSITQEAFF. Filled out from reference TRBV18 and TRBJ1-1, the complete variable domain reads NAGVMQNPRHLVRRRGQEARLRCSPMKGHSHVYWYRQLPEEGLKFMVYLQKENIIDESGMPKERFSAEFPKEGPSILRIQQVVRGDSAAYFCASSPRGSITQEAFFGQGTRLTVV.

The CDR3 DNA is TGTGCCAGCGTACAGGGGGGGGGAAACATTCAGTACTTC. Protein sequence: CASVQGGGNIQYF. V gene TRBV6-1 combines with J gene TRBJ2-4, with D perhaps matching TRBD1 (8 bases). Between the trimmed V and J ends, which lost 8 bases and 6 bases, there was a span of 14 bases. CDR1 and CDR2 from the germline V gene are MNHNS and SASEGT. This CDR3 has 13 residues.

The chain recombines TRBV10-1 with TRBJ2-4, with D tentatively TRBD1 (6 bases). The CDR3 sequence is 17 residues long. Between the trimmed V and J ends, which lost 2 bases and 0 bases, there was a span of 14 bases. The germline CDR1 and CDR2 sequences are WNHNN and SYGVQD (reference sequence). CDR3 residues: CASSEPRTALAKNIQYF. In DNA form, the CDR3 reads TGCGCCAGCAGTGAGCCTCGGACAGCACTAGCCAAAAACATTCAGTACTTC.

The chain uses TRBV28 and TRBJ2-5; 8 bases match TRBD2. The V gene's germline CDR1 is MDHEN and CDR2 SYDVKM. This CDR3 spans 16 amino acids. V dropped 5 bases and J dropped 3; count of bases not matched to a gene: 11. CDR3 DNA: TGTGCCAGCAGTCCCACCCCCGGGAGGGGGAAAGAGACCCAGTACTTC. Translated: CASSPTPGRGKETQYF.

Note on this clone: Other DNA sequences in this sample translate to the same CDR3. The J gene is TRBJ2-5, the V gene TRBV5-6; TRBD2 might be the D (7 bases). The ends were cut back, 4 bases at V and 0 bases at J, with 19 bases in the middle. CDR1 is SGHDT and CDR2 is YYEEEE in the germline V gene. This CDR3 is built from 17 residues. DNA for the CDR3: TGTGCCAGCAGCCTGGTCTGGACGGGGGGCTACCAAGAGACCCAGTACTTC. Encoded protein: CASSLVWTGGYQETQYF. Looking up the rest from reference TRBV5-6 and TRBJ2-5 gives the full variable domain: DAGVTQSPTHLIKTRGQQVTLRCSPKSGHDTVSWYQQALGQGPQFIFQYYEEEERQRGNFPDRFSGHQFPNYSSELNVNALLLGDSALYLCASSLVWTGGYQETQYFGPGTRLLVL.

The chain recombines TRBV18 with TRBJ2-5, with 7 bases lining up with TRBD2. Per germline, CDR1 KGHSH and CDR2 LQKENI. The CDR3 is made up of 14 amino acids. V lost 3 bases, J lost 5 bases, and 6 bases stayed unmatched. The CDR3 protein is CASSPRGSGETQYF. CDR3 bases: TGTGCCAGCTCACCGAGGGGTAGCGGGGAGACCCAGTACTTC.

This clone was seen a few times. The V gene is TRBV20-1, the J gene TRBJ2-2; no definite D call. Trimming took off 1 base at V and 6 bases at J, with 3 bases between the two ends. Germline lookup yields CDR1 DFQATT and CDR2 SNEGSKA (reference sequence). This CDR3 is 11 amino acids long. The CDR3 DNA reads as TGCAGTGCTAGAGGGCCCGGGGAGCTGTTTTTT. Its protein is CSARGPGELFF.

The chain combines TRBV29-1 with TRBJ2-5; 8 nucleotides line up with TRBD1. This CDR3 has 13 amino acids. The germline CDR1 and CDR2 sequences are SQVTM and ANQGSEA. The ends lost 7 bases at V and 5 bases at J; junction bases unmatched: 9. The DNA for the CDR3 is TGCAGCGCACGAAGGACAGGGCGGGAGACCCAGTACTTC. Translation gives CSARRTGRETQYF.

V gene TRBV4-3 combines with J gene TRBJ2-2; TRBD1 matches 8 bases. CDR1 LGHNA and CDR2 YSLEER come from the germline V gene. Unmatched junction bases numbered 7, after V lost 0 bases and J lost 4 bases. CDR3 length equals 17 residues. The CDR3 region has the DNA TGCGCCAGCAGCCAAGAGTCAGGACAGGGCGCCACCGGGGAGCTGTTTTTT. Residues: CASSQESGQGATGELFF.

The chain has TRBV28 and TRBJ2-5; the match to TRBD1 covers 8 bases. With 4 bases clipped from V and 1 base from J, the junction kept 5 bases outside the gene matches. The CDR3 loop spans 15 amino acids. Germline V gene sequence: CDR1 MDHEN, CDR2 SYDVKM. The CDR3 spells CASSYPGTGQETQYF. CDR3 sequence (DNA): TGTGCCAGCAGTTATCCCGGGACAGGCCAAGAGACCCAGTACTTC.

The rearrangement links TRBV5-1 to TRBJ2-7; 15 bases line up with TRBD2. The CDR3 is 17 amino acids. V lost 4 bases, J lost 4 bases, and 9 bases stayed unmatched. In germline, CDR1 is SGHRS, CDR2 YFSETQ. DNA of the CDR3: TGCGCCAGCAGCCCGGGGACCGGGACTAGCGGGGGGTACGAGCAGTACGTC. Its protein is CASSPGTGTSGGYEQYV.

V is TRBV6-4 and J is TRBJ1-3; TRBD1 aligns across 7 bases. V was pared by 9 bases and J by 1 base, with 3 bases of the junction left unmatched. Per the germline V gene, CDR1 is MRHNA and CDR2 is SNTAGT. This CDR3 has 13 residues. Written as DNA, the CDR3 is TGTGCCAGGACAGGGCCGTCTGGAAACACCATATATTTT. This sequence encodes CARTGPSGNTIYF.

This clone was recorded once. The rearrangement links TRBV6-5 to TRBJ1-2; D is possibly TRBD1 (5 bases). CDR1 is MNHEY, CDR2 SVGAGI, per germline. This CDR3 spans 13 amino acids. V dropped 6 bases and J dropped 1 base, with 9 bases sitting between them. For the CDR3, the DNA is TGTGCCAGCAGACGGGACTTTAACTATGGCTACACCTTC. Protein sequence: CASRRDFNYGYTF.

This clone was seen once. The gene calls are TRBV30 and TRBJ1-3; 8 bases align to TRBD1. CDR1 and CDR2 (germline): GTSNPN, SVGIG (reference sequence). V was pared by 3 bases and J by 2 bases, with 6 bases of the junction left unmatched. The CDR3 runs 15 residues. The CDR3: CAWSPDREAGNTIYF. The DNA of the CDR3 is TGTGCCTGGAGCCCGGACAGGGAGGCTGGAAACACCATATATTTT. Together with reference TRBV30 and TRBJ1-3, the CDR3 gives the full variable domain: SQTIHQWPATLVQPVGSPLSLECTVEGTSNPNLYWYRQAAGRGLQLLFYSVGIGQISSEVPQNLSASRPQDRQFILSSKKLLLSDSGFYLCAWSPDREAGNTIYFGEGSWLTVV.

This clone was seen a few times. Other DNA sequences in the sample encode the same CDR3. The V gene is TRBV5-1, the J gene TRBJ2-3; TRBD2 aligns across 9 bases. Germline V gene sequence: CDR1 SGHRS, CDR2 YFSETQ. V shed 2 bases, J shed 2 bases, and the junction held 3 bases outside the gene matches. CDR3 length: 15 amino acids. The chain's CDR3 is CASSFLAGITDTQYF. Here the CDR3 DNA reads TGCGCCAGCAGCTTCCTAGCGGGGATCACAGATACGCAGTATTTT.

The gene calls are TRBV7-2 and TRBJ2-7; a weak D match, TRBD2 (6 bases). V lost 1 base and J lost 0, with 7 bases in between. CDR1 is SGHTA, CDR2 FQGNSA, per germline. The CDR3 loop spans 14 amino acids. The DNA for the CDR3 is TGTGCCAGCAGCTTAGGGACTATCTCCTACGAGCAGTACTTC. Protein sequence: CASSLGTISYEQYF.

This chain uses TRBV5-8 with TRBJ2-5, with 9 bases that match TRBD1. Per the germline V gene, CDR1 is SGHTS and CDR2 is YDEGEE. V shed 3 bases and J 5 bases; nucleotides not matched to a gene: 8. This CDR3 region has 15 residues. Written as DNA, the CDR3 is TGTGCCAGCAGCTCCAAAGGACAGGGGTTTGAGACCCAGTACTTC. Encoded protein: CASSSKGQGFETQYF. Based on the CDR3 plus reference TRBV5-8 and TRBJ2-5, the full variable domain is EAGVTQSPTHLIKTRGQQATLRCSPISGHTSVYWYQQALGLGLQFLLWYDEGEERNRGNFPPRFSGRQFPNYSSELNVNALELEDSALYLCASSSKGQGFETQYFGPGTRLLVL.

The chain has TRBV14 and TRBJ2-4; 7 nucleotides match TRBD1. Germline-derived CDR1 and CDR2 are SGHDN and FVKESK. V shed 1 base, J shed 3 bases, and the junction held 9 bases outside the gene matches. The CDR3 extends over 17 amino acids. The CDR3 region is CASSQGGGYYVKNIQYF. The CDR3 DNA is TGTGCCAGCAGCCAAGGAGGGGGCTATTACGTCAAAAACATTCAGTACTTC.

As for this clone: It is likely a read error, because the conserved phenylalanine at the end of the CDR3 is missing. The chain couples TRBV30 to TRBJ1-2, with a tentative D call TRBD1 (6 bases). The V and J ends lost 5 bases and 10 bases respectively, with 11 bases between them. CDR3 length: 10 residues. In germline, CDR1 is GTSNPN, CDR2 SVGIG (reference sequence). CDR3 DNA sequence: TGTGCCTGGGGGGACACTACCTACACCCTC. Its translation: CAWGDTTYTL.